Sequencing of this T cell receptor (beta chain) was carried out in a study of response to subunit inactivated influenza vaccine. Study-level findings and limits: With each seasonal influenza vaccination, the authors suggested, few new T cells are recruited.

TCRdb reprocessed the RT-PCR reads with MiXCR, giving one entry per CDR3 protein. The data show fewer than 600,000 distinct CDR3 sequences, with approximately 7.3% seen just once and about an eighth held by the top ten. On this clonotype: The target antigen is unknown.

Per germline, CDR1 DFQATT and CDR2 SNEGSKA (reference sequence). Trimming took 6 bases from V and 5 from J, leaving 10 bases between them. This CDR3 contains 11 residues. V and J are TRBV20-1 and TRBJ2-5; no reliable D call. The TCR comes from a man aged 50-75 years who received an inactivated influenza vaccine. Material: PBMCs from blood, obtained roughly 24 months after vaccination. The CDR3 is CSALLRETQYF. The CDR3 coding sequence is TGCAGTGCCCTTCTAAGGGAGACCCAGTACTTC.